This T cell receptor (beta chain) was documented in a study of blood T cells in healthy people across ages. In this sample, this clonotype turned up a few times. Its antigen is not identified. Trimming left V 2 bases short and J 5 bases short, with 13 bases between. The CDR3 sequence is 15 residues long. Germline CDR1 and CDR2: SGHRS and YFSETQ. Study results and limitations: Diversity figures based on one million T cells were deemed too low. Roughly linearly, TCR beta diversity per million T cells fell as age increased.

The authors ran a second PCR of about 7 to 11 cycles using a sample-barcoded 5' primer and a J-beta primer mix. Researchers report that each sample yielded at least 2.5 million CDR3-containing paired-end reads. TCRdb re-called the 5' RACE reads through MiXCR, storing one row per CDR3 protein. The data contain 1.5 million to 2 million distinct CDR3 sequences, 39% of them singletons. The chain links TRBV5-1 to TRBJ1-4; the D gene is possibly TRBD1 (6 bases). The TCR comes from a human donor in good health. Source material: blood. CDR3 sequence (DNA): TGCGCCAGCAGCTTAATGACAGGTGTGAATGAAAAACTGTTTTTT. Protein product: CASSLMTGVNEKLFF.